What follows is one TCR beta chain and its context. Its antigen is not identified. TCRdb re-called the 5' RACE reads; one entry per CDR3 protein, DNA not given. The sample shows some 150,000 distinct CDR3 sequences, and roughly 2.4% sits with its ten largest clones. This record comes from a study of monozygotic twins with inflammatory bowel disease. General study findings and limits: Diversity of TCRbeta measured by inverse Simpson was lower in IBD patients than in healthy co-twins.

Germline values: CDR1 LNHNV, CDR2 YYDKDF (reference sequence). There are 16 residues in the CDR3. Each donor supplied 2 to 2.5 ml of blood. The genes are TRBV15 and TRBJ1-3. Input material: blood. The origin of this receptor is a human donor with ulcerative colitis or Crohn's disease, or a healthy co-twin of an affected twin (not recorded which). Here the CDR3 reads CATSPSRARSGNTIYF. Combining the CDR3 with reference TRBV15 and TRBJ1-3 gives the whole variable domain DAMVIQNPRYQVTQFGKPVTLSCSQTLNHNVMYWYQQKSSQAPKLLFHYYDKDFNNEADTPDNFQSRRPNTSFCFLDIRSPGLGDTAMYLCATSPSRARSGNTIYFGEGSWLTVV.